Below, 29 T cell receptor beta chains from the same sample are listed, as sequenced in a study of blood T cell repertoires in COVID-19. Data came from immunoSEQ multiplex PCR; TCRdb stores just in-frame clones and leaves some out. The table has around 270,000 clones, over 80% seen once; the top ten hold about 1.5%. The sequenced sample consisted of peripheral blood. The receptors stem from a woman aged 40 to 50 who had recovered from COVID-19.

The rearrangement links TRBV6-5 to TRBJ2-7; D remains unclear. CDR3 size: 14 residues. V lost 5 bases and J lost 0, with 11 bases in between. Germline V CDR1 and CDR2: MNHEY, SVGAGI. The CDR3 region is CASSNPGNSYEQYF. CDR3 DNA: TGTGCCAGCAGTAACCCCGGTAACTCCTACGAGCAGTACTTC.

The CDR3 DNA is TGTGCCACCAGCCCTGTAGGACAGCCAAACACTGAAGCTTTCTTT. It translates to CATSPVGQPNTEAFF. V gene TRBV15 combines with J gene TRBJ1-1, with D maybe TRBD1 (6 bases). Trimming removed 5 bases from V and 2 bases from J, with 15 bases in between. Germline values: CDR1 LNHNV, CDR2 YYDKDF (reference sequence). The CDR3 loop spans 15 amino acids.

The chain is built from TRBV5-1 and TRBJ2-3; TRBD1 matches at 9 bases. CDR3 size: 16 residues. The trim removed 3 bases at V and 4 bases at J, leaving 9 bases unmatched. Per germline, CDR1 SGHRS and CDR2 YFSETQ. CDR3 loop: CASSSGTGGRADTQYF. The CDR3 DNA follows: TGCGCCAGCAGCTCGGGAACAGGGGGCAGGGCAGATACGCAGTATTTT.

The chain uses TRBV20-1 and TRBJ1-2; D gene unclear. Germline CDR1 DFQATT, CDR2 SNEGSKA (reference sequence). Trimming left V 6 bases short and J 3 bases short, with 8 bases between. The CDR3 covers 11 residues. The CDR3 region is CSAAVYYGYTF. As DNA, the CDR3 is TGCAGTGCCGCGGTTTACTATGGCTACACCTTC.

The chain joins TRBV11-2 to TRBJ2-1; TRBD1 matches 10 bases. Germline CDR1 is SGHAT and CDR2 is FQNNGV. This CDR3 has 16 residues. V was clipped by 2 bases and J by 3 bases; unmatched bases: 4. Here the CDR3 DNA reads TGTGCCAGCAGCTTAAAGGGACAGGGGTTCTACAATGAGCAGTTCTTC. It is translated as CASSLKGQGFYNEQFF.

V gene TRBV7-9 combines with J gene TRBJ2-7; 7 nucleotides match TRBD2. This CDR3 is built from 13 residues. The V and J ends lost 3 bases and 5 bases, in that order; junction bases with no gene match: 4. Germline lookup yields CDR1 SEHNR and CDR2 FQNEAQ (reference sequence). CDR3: CASSFTAGDEQYF. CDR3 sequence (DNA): TGTGCCAGCAGCTTTACGGCGGGGGACGAGCAGTACTTC.

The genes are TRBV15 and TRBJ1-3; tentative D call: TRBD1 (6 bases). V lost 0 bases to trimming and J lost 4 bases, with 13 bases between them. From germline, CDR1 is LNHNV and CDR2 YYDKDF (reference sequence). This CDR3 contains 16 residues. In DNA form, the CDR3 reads TGTGCCACCAGCAGAGACGTAGGGGGAGCAGGAAACACCATATATTTT. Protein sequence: CATSRDVGGAGNTIYF. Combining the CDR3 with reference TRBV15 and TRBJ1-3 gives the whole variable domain DAMVIQNPRYQVTQFGKPVTLSCSQTLNHNVMYWYQQKSSQAPKLLFHYYDKDFNNEADTPDNFQSRRPNTSFCFLDIRSPGLGDTAMYLCATSRDVGGAGNTIYFGEGSWLTVV.

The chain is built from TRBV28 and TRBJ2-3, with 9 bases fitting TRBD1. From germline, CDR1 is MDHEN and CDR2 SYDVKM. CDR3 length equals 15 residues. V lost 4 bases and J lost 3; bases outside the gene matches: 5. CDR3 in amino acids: CASSSTGTGTDTQYF. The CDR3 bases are TGTGCCAGCAGTTCTACCGGGACAGGGACAGATACGCAGTATTTT.

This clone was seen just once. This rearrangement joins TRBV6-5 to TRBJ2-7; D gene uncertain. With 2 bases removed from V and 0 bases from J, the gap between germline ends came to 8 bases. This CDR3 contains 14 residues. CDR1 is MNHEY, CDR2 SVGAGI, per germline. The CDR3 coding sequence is TGTGCCAGCAGTTACCTCCCCTCCTCCTACGAGCAGTACTTC. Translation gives CASSYLPSSYEQYF.

CDR3 coding DNA: TGTGCCAGCAGCCCCCTACAGGGGGCTTCCTACAATGAGCAGTTCTTC. It yields the protein CASSPLQGASYNEQFF. V and J are TRBV5-6 and TRBJ2-1, with 9 bases lining up with TRBD1. V lost 4 bases to trimming and J lost 1 base; unmatched junction nucleotides: 6. Per germline, CDR1 SGHDT and CDR2 YYEEEE. CDR3 length: 16 residues.

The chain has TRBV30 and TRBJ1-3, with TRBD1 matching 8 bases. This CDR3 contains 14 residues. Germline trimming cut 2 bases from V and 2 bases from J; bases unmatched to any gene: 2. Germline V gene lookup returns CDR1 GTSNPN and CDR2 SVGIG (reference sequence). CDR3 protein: CAWSRTGTGNTIYF. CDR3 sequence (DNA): TGTGCCTGGAGTCGGACAGGGACTGGAAACACCATATATTTT.

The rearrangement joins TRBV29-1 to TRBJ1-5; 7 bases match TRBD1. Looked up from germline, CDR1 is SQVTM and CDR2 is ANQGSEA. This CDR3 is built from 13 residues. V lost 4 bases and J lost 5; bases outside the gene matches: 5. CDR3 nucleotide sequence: TGCAGCGTTGTAACAGGGGACTATCAGCCCCAGCATTTT. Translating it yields CSVVTGDYQPQHF.

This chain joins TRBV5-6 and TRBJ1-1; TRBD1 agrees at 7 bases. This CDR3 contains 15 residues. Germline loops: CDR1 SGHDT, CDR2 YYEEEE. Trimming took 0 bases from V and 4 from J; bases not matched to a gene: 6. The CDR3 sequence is CASSLEGALPTEAFF. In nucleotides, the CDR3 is TGTGCCAGCAGCTTGGAGGGGGCGCTTCCCACTGAAGCTTTCTTT. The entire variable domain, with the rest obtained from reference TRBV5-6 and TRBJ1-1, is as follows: DAGVTQSPTHLIKTRGQQVTLRCSPKSGHDTVSWYQQALGQGPQFIFQYYEEEERQRGNFPDRFSGHQFPNYSSELNVNALLLGDSALYLCASSLEGALPTEAFFGQGTRLTVV.

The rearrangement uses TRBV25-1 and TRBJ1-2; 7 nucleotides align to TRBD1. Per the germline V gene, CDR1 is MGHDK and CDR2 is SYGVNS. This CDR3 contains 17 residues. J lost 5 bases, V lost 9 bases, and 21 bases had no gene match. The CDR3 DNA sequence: TGTGCCAGTCCGACCGTAAACCGACAGGGACCAAATTATGGCTACACCTTC. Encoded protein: CASPTVNRQGPNYGYTF.

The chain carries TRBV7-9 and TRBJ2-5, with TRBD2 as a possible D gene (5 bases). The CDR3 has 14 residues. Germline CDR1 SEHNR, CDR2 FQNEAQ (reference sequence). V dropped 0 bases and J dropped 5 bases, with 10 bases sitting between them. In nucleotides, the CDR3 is TGTGCCAGCAGCTTAGCGGGGTCGGGGGAGACCCAGTACTTC. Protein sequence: CASSLAGSGETQYF.

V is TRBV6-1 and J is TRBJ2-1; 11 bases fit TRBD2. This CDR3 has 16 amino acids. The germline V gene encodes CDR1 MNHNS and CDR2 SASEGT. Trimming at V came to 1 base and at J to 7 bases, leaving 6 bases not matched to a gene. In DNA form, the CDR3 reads TGTGCCAGCAGTGAAGAGGTAGCGGGGGGGAGAAATGAGCAGTTCTTC. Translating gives CASSEEVAGGRNEQFF.

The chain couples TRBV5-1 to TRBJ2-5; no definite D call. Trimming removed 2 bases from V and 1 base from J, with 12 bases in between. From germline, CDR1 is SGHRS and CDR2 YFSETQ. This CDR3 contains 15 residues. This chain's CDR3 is CASSFLSSTQETQYF. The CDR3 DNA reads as TGCGCCAGCAGCTTTCTTTCGAGCACCCAAGAGACCCAGTACTTC.

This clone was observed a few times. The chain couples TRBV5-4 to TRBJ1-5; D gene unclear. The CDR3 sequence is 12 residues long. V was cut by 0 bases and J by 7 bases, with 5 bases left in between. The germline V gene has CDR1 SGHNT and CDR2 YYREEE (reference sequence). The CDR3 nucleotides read TGTGCCAGCAGCTTGGACAGCCAGCCCCAGCATTTT. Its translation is CASSLDSQPQHF.

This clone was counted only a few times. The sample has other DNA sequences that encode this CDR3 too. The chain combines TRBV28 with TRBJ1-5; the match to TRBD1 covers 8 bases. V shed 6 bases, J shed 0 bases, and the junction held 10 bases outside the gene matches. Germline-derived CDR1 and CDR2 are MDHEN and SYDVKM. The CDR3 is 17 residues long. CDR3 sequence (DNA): TGTGCCAGCAGCCCAACAGGGGGGCCATATAGCAATCAGCCCCAGCATTTT. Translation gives CASSPTGGPYSNQPQHF.

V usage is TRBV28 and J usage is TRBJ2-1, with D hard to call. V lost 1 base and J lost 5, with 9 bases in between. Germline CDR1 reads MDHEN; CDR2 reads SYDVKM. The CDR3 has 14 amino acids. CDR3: CASSLSWQNNEQFF. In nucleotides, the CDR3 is TGTGCCAGCAGTTTATCGTGGCAGAACAATGAGCAGTTCTTC.

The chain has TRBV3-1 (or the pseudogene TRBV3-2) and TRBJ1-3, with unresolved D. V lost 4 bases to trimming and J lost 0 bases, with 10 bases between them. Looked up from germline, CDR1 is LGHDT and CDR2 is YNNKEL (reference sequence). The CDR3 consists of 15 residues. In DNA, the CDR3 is TGTGCCAGCAGCCTCGGTTTTAGCTCTGGAAACACCATATATTTT. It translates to CASSLGFSSGNTIYF.

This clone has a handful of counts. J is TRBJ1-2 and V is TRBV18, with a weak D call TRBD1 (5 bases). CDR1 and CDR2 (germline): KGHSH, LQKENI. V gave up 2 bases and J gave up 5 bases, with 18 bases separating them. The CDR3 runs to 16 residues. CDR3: CASSPSQVQGRYGYTF. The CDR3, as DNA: TGTGCCAGCTCACCAAGTCAGGTGCAGGGCCGGTATGGCTACACCTTC. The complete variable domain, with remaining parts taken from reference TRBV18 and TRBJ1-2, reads NAGVMQNPRHLVRRRGQEARLRCSPMKGHSHVYWYRQLPEEGLKFMVYLQKENIIDESGMPKERFSAEFPKEGPSILRIQQVVRGDSAAYFCASSPSQVQGRYGYTFGSGTRLTVV.

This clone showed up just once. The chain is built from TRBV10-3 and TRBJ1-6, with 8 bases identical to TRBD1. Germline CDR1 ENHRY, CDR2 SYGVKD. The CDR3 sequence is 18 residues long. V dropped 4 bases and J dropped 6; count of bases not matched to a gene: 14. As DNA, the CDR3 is TGTGCCATCAGTGTCGGTTTGGCAGGGGGCTTAGTTAATTCACCCCTCCACTTT. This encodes CAISVGLAGGLVNSPLHF.

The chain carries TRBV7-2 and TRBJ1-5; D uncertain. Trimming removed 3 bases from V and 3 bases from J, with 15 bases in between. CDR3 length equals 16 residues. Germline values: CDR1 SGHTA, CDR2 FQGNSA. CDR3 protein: CASSLFGGSHNQPQHF. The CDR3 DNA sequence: TGTGCCAGCAGCTTGTTCGGAGGGTCCCACAATCAGCCCCAGCATTTT.

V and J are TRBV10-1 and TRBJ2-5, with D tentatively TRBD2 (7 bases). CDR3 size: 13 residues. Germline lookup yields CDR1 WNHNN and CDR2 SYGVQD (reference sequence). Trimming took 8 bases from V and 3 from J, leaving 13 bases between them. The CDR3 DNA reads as TGCGCCAGCTCGAGCGGGACAAAAGAGACCCAGTACTTC. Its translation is CASSSGTKETQYF.

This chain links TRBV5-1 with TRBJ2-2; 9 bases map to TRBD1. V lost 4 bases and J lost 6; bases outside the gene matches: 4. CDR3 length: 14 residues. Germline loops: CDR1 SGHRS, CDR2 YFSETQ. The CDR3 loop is CASSQGTGPGELFF. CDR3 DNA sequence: TGCGCCAGCAGCCAGGGGACAGGGCCCGGGGAGCTGTTTTTT.

This CDR3 reads CASRAGGTGASEQFF. Here the CDR3 DNA reads TGTGCCAGCAGGGCGGGAGGGACAGGGGCCAGTGAGCAGTTCTTC. The genes are TRBV7-2 and TRBJ2-1, with a possible D match to TRBD1 (10 bases). V lost 6 bases, J lost 9 bases, and 21 bases lay in between. CDR1 and CDR2 (germline): SGHTA, FQGNSA. The CDR3 sequence is 15 residues long.

The CDR3 region has the DNA TGTGCCAGCAGCTTAGATTTCAATTCTGGAAACACCATATATTTT. Translated: CASSLDFNSGNTIYF. The chain employs TRBV11-3 and TRBJ1-3; no firm D call. V lost 0 bases, J lost 1 base, and 7 bases lay in between. The CDR3 covers 15 residues. The germline gives CDR1 SGHNT, CDR2 YENEEA.

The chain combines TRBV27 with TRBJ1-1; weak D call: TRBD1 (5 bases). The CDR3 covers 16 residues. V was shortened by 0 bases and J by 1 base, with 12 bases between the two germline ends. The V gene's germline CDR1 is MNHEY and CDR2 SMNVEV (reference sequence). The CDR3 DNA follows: TGTGCCAGCAGTTTATCTGGGGCGTTGGGGAACACTGAAGCTTTCTTT. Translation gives CASSLSGALGNTEAFF.